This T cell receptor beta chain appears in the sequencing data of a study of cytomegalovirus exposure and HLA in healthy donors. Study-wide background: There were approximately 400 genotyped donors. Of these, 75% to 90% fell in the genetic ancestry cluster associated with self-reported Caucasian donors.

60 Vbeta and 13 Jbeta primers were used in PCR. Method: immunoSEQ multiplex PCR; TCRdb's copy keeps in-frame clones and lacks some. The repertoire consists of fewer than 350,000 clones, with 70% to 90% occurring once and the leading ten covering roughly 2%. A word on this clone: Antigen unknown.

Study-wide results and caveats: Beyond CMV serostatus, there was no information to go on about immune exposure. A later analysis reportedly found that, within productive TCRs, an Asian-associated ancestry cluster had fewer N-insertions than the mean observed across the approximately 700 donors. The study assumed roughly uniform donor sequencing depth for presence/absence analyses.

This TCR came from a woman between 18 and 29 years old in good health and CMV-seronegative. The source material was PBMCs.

The CDR3 DNA reads as TGTGCCAGCAGCGCCGGGACACCTAACACTGAAGCTTTCTTT. Its protein is CASSAGTPNTEAFF. The rearrangement joins TRBV5-6 to TRBJ1-1, with D possibly matching TRBD1 (6 bases). CDR3 size: 14 residues. Germline CDR1 reads SGHDT; CDR2 reads YYEEEE. Trimming shortened V by 4 bases and J by 2 bases, and 12 bases separated the two germline ends.